This TCR beta chain came from a study of shared clonotypes between healthy human individuals. Ten or more counts support this clone. Germline V gives CDR1 MDHEN, CDR2 SYDVKM. The ends were cut back, 2 bases at V and 5 bases at J, with 4 bases in the middle. The CDR3 loop spans 12 amino acids. Assay used: immunoSEQ multiplex PCR; TCRdb lists only in-frame clones, some missing. This table has around 88,000 clones, roughly two thirds appearing once. The gene calls are TRBV28 and TRBJ2-1; D is undetermined. Material: memory CD8+ T cells sorted from blood. Noted subset: CD45RO+ cells pooled with CCR7-negative TemRA cells. This receptor was identified in a young man in good health. The DNA for the CDR3 is TGTGCCAGCAGTTTAGACGACAATGAGCAGTTCTTC. Translated: CASSLDDNEQFF. Full variable domain (missing parts from reference TRBV28 and TRBJ2-1): DVKVTQSSRYLVKRTGEKVFLECVQDMDHENMFWYRQDPGLGLRLIYFSYDVKMKEKGDIPEGYSVSREKKERFSLILESASTNQTSMYLCASSLDDNEQFFGPGTRLTVL.